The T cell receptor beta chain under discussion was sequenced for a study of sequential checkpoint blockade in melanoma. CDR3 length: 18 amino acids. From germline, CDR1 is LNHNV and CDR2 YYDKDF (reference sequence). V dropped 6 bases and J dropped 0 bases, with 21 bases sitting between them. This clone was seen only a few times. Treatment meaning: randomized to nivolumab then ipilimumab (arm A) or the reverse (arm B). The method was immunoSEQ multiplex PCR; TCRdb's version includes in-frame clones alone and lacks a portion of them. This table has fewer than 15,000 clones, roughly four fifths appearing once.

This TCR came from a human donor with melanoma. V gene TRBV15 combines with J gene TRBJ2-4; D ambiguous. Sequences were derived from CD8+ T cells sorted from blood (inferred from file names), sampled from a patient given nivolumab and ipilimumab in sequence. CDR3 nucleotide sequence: TGTGCCACCAGGACAAAAATGGGCAGCAGCCTAGCCAAAAACATTCAGTACTTC. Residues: CATRTKMGSSLAKNIQYF.